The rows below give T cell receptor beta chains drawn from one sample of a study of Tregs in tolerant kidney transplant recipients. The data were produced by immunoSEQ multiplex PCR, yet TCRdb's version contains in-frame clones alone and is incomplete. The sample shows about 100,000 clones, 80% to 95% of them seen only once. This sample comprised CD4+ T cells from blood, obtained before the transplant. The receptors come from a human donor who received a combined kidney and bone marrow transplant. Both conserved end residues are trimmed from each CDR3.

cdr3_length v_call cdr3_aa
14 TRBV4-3 ASSSAPGGPEETQY
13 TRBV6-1 ASSAGGPPQETQY
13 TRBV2 ASSGTSGRRDTQY
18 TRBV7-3 ASSVRPGTSGTHSYNEQF
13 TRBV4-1 ASSQDWSSGGKQF
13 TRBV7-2 ASSLLGPGANVLT
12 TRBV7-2 ASSLPPRGNEQY
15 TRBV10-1 ASSEDGGAVRWDTQY
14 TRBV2 ASSRTSGSRTDTQY
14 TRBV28 ASSLLPATGYTEAF
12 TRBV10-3 AVRGTSGISEQY
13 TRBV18 ASSYSGRAGDTQY
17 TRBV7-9 ASSPRTSGSRWTYNEQF
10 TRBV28 ASSLQGRGYT
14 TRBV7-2 ASSLGSGTGSSEQY
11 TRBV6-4 ANTATGVPEQY
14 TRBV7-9 ASSLANPGQGFGYT
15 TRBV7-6 ASSPAPGTPRMGGYT
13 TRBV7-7 ASSNVAGVLHEQF
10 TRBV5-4 ASSLGAYEQY
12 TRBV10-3 AISDTYTGNTIY
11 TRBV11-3 ASSPGGGETQY
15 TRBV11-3 ASSKGGLWSSAYEQY
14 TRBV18 ASSPGGTGAGNTIY
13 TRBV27 ASSFRWEYGNEQF
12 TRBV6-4 ASLRQGGGYEQY
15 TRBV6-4 ASSDWGQGGGYTEAF
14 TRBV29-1 SVLSIAGGEKYEQY
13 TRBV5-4 AAGWRGGYTDTQY
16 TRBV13 ASRSTSGGLGGTDTQY
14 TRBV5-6 ASSPDAGAFYNEQF
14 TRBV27 ASSSQGGLYNSPLH
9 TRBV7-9 ASSFSETQY
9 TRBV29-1 SVEVPRGTF
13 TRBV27 ASSYTGLHTDTQY
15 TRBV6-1 ASSDPKRRVETSEQF
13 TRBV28 ASRAGTSGDYEQY
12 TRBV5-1 ASTRGTSNYGYT
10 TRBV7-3 ASSWDREKAF
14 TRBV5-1 ASSLAPGQTNEKLF